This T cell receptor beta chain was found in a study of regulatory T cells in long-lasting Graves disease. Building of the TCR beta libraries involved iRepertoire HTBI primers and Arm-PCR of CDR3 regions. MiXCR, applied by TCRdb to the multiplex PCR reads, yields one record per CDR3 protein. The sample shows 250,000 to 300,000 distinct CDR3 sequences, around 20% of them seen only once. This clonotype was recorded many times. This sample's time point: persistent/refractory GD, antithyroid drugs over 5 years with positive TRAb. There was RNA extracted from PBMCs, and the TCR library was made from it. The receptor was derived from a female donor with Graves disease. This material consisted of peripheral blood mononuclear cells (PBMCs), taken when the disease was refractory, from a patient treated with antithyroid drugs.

DNA of the CDR3: TGTGCCAGCAGGCCTGGGGGAGGGTGGAGTTTAGACTACGAGCAGTACTTC. Protein: CASRPGGGWSLDYEQYF. V gene TRBV28 combines with J gene TRBJ2-7, with 7 bases matching TRBD2. This CDR3 has 17 residues. Trimming removed 6 bases from V and 3 bases from J; junction bases left unmatched: 17. Germline lookup yields CDR1 MDHEN and CDR2 SYDVKM.